This T cell receptor beta chain was captured by sequencing in a study of vaccination and CD4 T cells after COVID-19. Germline CDR1 is LNHDA and CDR2 is SQIVND (reference sequence). The CDR3 has 13 residues. Trimming stripped 5 bases from V and 4 bases from J, with 11 bases between. Cultured CD4+ T-cell DNA underwent Oncomine TCR Beta short-read sequencing. TCRdb re-derived calls from the PCR reads in MiXCR, one entry per CDR3 protein. The table shows under 20,000 distinct CDR3 sequences, with around 50% occurring only once. Time point of the sample: late sampling 161 to 241 days after vaccination in three convalescent patients. Treatment here: approximately nine-day PBMC culture with coronavirus spike peptide pools or control peptides (ViraFEST assay). Worth noting for this clonotype: What it binds is unknown.

This TCR derives from a human donor who had recovered from COVID-19. This chain joins TRBV19 and TRBJ1-2; D may be TRBD1 (6 bases). The source was CD4+ T cells from blood, cultured in vitro, collected about 7 months after SARS-CoV-2 vaccination. CDR3 bases: TGTGCCAGTAGTGCGAGGGGGAGCTATGGCTACACCTTC. It encodes CASSARGSYGYTF.